This is a list of T cell receptor beta chains from one sample in a study of T cell repertoires in cytomegalovirus infection. TCRdb used MiXCR to reprocess the reads, holding one entry per CDR3 protein. The table includes about a million distinct CDR3 sequences, under 40% detected once. For these TCRs, the target antigens are not known. The material sequenced was cultured CD8+ T cells from PBMCs, taken from culture after CMV antigen stimulation. The receptors were gathered from a human donor in good health (CMV status not recorded). Some clones in this sample may be carry-over from other donors' samples. Each CDR3 is given with its conserved first and last residue. Each record gives: J gene, V gene, D gene, clone size, CDR3 protein, CDR3 DNA. The D gene is left open where the match is weak. Only part of the rows carry a size: once, few, many, or a class if the clone is expanded.

>TRBJ2-2|TRBV6-5|.|.
CASSTFVGKQSNTGELFF
TGTGCCAGCAGCACTTTCGTAGGGAAACAATCGAACACCGGGGAGCTGTTTTTT
>TRBJ1-3|TRBV10-3|.|few
CAISVLDPESGNTIYF
TGTGCCATCAGTGTCCTGGACCCCGAATCTGGAAACACCATATATTTT
>TRBJ2-1|TRBV4-1|.|few
CASSQDLGRGANEQFF
TGCGCCAGCAGCCAAGATCTGGGACGAGGGGCCAATGAGCAGTTCTTC
>TRBJ2-5|TRBV28|TRBD2|.
CASSGLAGLYQETQYF
TGTGCCAGCAGCGGACTAGCGGGATTGTACCAAGAGACCCAGTACTTC
>TRBJ1-1|TRBV19|.|.
CASSMGHLNTEAFF
TGTGCCAGTAGTATGGGGCACCTGAACACTGAAGCTTTCTTT
>TRBJ1-4|TRBV7-9|.|few
CASSHPPGQEQKLFF
TGTGCCAGCAGCCACCCGCCGGGGCAAGAGCAAAAACTGTTTTTT
>TRBJ2-1|TRBV2|.|.
CASSPPERGGNEQFF
TGTGCCAGCAGCCCCCCAGAGAGAGGGGGGAATGAGCAGTTCTTC
>TRBJ2-1|TRBV6-1|.|few
CASSELRSYNEQFF
TGTGCCAGCAGTGAGCTCCGCTCCTACAATGAGCAGTTCTTC
>TRBJ2-7|TRBV7-9|.|many
CASSPPTGLYEQYF
TGTGCCAGCAGCCCCCCAACGGGGCTTTACGAGCAGTACTTC
>TRBJ2-7|TRBV7-9|TRBD1|.
CASSSSRQGAPEQYF
TGTGCCAGCAGCTCCAGCCGACAGGGGGCGCCTGAGCAGTACTTC
>TRBJ2-1|TRBV12-3/TRBV12-4|.|.
CASTTLQRWFF
TGTGCCAGCACTACTCTACAACGTTGGTTCTTC
>TRBJ2-3|TRBV7-2|.|many
CASSIRTVRSTDTQYF
TGTGCCAGCAGCATCAGGACGGTCAGGAGCACAGATACGCAGTATTTT
>TRBJ2-2|TRBV6-1|.|.
CASLIAAPAGELFF
TGTGCCAGCCTGATAGCGGCCCCAGCCGGGGAGCTGTTTTTT
>TRBJ2-2|TRBV7-9|.|.
CVSPRELTGELFF
TGTGTCAGTCCTCGGGAGCTCACCGGGGAGCTGTTTTTT
>TRBJ1-5|TRBV6-2/TRBV6-3|.|.
CASPKGSLRRQPQHF
TGTGCCAGCCCGAAGGGCAGTTTAAGAAGGCAGCCCCAGCATTTT
>TRBJ1-1|TRBV20-1|TRBD1|.
CSAYDRGNTEAFF
TGCAGTGCTTACGACAGGGGCAACACTGAAGCTTTCTTT
>TRBJ2-1|TRBV3-1|.|few
CASSRRPDPSSYNEQFF
TGTGCCAGCAGCCGTCGGCCCGACCCTAGCTCCTACAATGAGCAGTTCTTC
>TRBJ1-2|TRBV7-6|TRBD1|many
CASSQRTGPTNYGYTF
TGTGCCAGCAGCCAACGGACAGGCCCCACTAACTATGGCTACACCTTC
>TRBJ2-3|TRBV12-3/TRBV12-4|TRBD2|many
CATALGGSTQYF
TGTGCCACCGCTTTAGGCGGGAGTACGCAGTATTTT
>TRBJ2-3|TRBV6-6|TRBD2|few
CASSYSLAGGSTDTQYF
TGTGCCAGCAGTTATAGTCTAGCGGGCGGTAGCACAGATACGCAGTATTTT
>TRBJ2-4|TRBV7-6|.|few
CASSQVWTNIQYF
TGTGCCAGCAGCCAGGTTTGGACGAACATTCAGTACTTC
>TRBJ2-3|TRBV20-1|.|.
CSARDSQVSSTDTQYF
TGCAGTGCTAGAGATAGCCAGGTGTCTAGCACAGATACGCAGTATTTT
>TRBJ1-4|TRBV5-1|TRBD1|.
CASSRETGGSEKLFF
TGCGCCAGCAGCAGGGAGACAGGGGGAAGTGAAAAACTGTTTTTT
>TRBJ2-3|TRBV6-6|.|.
CASSLRGGGDLPDTQYF
TGTGCCAGCAGTCTTCGGGGAGGGGGCGATCTGCCGGATACGCAGTATTTT
>TRBJ1-2|TRBV29-1|.|.
CSVEGNRRYGYTF
TGCAGCGTTGAAGGGAACAGAAGGTATGGCTACACCTTC
>TRBJ1-1|TRBV19|.|few
CASSIKGLMNTEAFF
TGTGCCAGTAGTATCAAGGGGCTAATGAACACTGAAGCTTTCTTT
>TRBJ2-5|TRBV9|TRBD2|.
CASSVEAGGPETQYF
TGTGCCAGCAGCGTAGAAGCGGGGGGGCCAGAGACCCAGTACTTC